The 10 T cell receptor beta chains reported below all come from one sample, sequenced in a study of molecular identifiers for immune sequencing clone quantification. One entry per CDR3 protein, called by TCRdb with MiXCR from the PCR reads. The data contain some 650,000 distinct CDR3 sequences, about 20% of them seen just once; the ten biggest clones take up roughly 0.9%. Sequenced sample: naive CD8+ T cells from blood, with Jurkat cell RNA spiked in. Subset in this sample: FACS-sorted CD8+CD4-CCR7+CD45RA+ naive T cells. Source of these receptors: a human donor in good health. Some libraries in this study had Jurkat cell RNA spiked in.

The J gene is TRBJ2-1, the V gene TRBV10-2, with D possibly matching TRBD1 (5 bases). The germline V and J ends were trimmed by 4 bases and 5 bases, with 12 bases remaining between them. The CDR3 is 14 amino acids. CDR1 and CDR2 from the germline V gene are WSHSY and SAAADI. As DNA, the CDR3 is TGCGCCAGCAGTGGGCCCTTAGGGGACAATGAGCAGTTCTTC. It is translated as CASSGPLGDNEQFF.

Comment on this clonotype: A clone one base away is much larger, so this may be a read error. The rearrangement joins TRBV11-3 to TRBJ2-1, with a weak D call TRBD1 (6 bases). The germline CDR1 and CDR2 sequences are SGHNT and YENEEA. The CDR3 spans 16 residues. The CDR3 nucleotides read TGTGTCAGCAGCTTAGGGGGAGACGGTCCCACCGATGAGCAGTTCTTC. Translation: CVSSLGGDGPTDEQFF.

This chain joins TRBV28 and TRBJ2-3; 8 bases agree with TRBD1. V shed 6 bases, J shed 0 bases, and the junction held 8 bases outside the gene matches. The germline gives CDR1 MDHEN, CDR2 SYDVKM. The length of the CDR3 is 16 residues. This CDR3 is CASRGVGQESTDTQYF. The CDR3 DNA follows: TGTGCCAGCAGAGGAGTGGGACAGGAAAGCACAGATACGCAGTATTTT. The full variable domain, its missing parts supplied by reference TRBV28 and TRBJ2-3, is DVKVTQSSRYLVKRTGEKVFLECVQDMDHENMFWYRQDPGLGLRLIYFSYDVKMKEKGDIPEGYSVSREKKERFSLILESASTNQTSMYLCASRGVGQESTDTQYFGPGTRLTVL.

As concerns this clonotype: The junction departs from germline at one end; a sequencing error may be responsible. V gene TRBV9 combines with J gene TRBJ1-1, with 11 bases fitting TRBD1. The germline CDR1 and CDR2 sequences are SGDLS and YYNGEE. This CDR3 is 16 amino acids long. The CDR3 nucleotides are TGTGCCAGCCGCGTAGGGGACAGGGGGTTCGGCACTGAAGCTTTCTTT. Encoded protein: CASRVGDRGFGTEAFF. The full variable domain, with the rest looked up from reference TRBV9 and TRBJ1-1, is DSGVTQTPKHLITATGQRVTLRCSPRSGDLSVYWYQQSLDQGLQFLIQYYNGEERAKGNILERFSAQQFPDLHSELNLSSLELGDSALYFCASRVGDRGFGTEAFFGQGTRLTVV.

This clonotype was seen ten or more times. J is TRBJ1-4 and V is TRBV7-2; D is unresolved. The CDR3 spans 15 residues. The V gene's germline CDR1 is SGHTA and CDR2 FQGNSA. V was clipped by 4 bases and J by 0 bases, with 9 bases between them. The CDR3 loop is CASSSRDATNEKLFF. The DNA for the CDR3 is TGTGCCAGCAGCTCCCGGGATGCAACTAATGAAAAACTGTTTTTT. The whole variable domain, remainder taken from reference TRBV7-2 and TRBJ1-4, is GAGVSQSPSNKVTEKGKDVELRCDPISGHTALYWYRQSLGQGLEFLIYFQGNSAPDKSGLPSDRFSAERTGGSVSTLTIQRTQQEDSAVYLCASSSRDATNEKLFFGSGTQLSVL.

The rearrangement uses TRBV6-2 or TRBV6-3 and TRBJ1-1, with 9 bases fitting TRBD1. CDR1 MNHEY and CDR2 SVGEGT come from the germline V gene. The CDR3 totals 18 residues. Trimming cost V 2 bases and J 2 bases; bases outside gene matches: 12. The CDR3 region has the DNA TGTGCCAGCAGTTACCATCTAACAGGGGGCGGGTACAACACTGAAGCTTTCTTT. As protein: CASSYHLTGGGYNTEAFF.

With respect to this clonotype: A read error may be the cause here, since a much bigger clone is one base away. This rearrangement joins TRBV20-1 to TRBJ1-3, with D hard to call. The CDR3 runs to 16 residues. Germline loops: CDR1 DFQATT, CDR2 SNEGSKA (reference sequence). The CDR3 reads CGARDTTEQSGNTIYF. In DNA, the CDR3 is TGCGGTGCTAGAGATACGACGGAGCAATCTGGAAACACCATATATTTT.

The table lists this clonotype with a few counts. The chain is built from TRBV15 and TRBJ2-1; the match to TRBD2 covers 10 bases. The junction had 14 bases not matched to a gene; V was cut back by 5 bases and J by 4 bases. Germline values: CDR1 LNHNV, CDR2 YYDKDF (reference sequence). The CDR3 covers 18 residues. DNA for the CDR3: TGTGCCACCAGCCCAGAGGCTGGACTAGCGGAACCTTACAATGAGCAGTTCTTC. Translation: CATSPEAGLAEPYNEQFF.

The chain employs TRBV2 and TRBJ2-1; either TRBD1 or TRBD2 may supply D (5 bases each). Per germline, CDR1 SNHLY and CDR2 FYNNEI. Trimming removed 2 bases from V and 5 bases from J, with 13 bases in between. The length of the CDR3 is 15 residues. The CDR3 spells CASSESPGPNNEQFF. In DNA, the CDR3 is TGTGCCAGCAGTGAATCCCCGGGGCCAAACAATGAGCAGTTCTTC.

This clonotype was counted between two and nine times. The chain couples TRBV24-1 to TRBJ2-2, with 12 positions matching TRBD2. CDR1 is KGHDR, CDR2 SFDVKD, per germline. The CDR3 loop spans 18 amino acids. V shed 3 bases, J shed 4 bases, and the junction held 8 bases outside the gene matches. The chain's CDR3 is CATSDLTSGSVVTGELFF. CDR3 nucleotides: TGTGCCACCAGTGATCTGACTAGCGGGAGTGTGGTCACCGGGGAGCTGTTTTTT.